This paragraph covers one T cell receptor (beta chain) sequence. The target antigen is unknown. The data are from a study of cytomegalovirus exposure and HLA in healthy donors. General study findings and limits: Under in vitro conditions, a few CMV-associated chains were confirmed as specific for CMV antigens. 150 to 200 TCR beta chains were listed as cytomegalovirus-associated.

Method: immunoSEQ multiplex PCR; TCRdb's copy keeps in-frame clones and lacks some. This table has tens of thousands of clones, 88% appearing once. The junction had 4 bases not matched to a gene; V was cut back by 4 bases and J by 5 bases. This CDR3 is 15 amino acids long. CDR1 is LGHNA and CDR2 is YSLEER in the germline V gene. Source material: PBMCs. This chain joins TRBV4-3 and TRBJ1-4; 10 bases match TRBD1. The clonotype comes from a young woman in good health and CMV-seronegative. The CDR3 is CASSRGTGVNEKLFF. The CDR3 DNA is TGCGCCAGCAGCCGGGGGACAGGGGTAAATGAAAAACTGTTTTTT.